These T cell receptor beta chains were read from a single sample in a study of shared clonotypes between healthy human individuals. TCRdb's copy holds only in-frame clones and misses some; the assay was immunoSEQ multiplex PCR. Of some 1,400,000 clones listed, around 97% are singletons. The specimen was naive CD4+ T cells sorted from blood. The receptor source for this set is a man aged 25 to 45 in good health. Both conserved end residues are part of each CDR3. Each record gives: J gene, D gene, clone size, V gene, CDR3 protein, CDR3 DNA. D genes are given only for firm matches. Size is stated for part of the rows, as once, few or many counts, or as a class when the clone is expanded.

>TRBJ1-5|NA|NA|TRBV28
CASSRPRGYSNQPQHF
TGTGCCAGCAGTCGCCCCCGGGGTTATAGCAATCAGCCCCAGCATTTT
>TRBJ1-1|TRBD1|NA|TRBV2
CASRETGNPEAFF
TGTGCCAGCAGAGAGACAGGGAACCCTGAAGCTTTCTTT
>TRBJ1-5|TRBD1|once|TRBV28
CASSPTGGVANQPQHF
TGTGCCAGCAGTCCGACAGGGGGGGTAGCCAATCAGCCCCAGCATTTT
>TRBJ2-7|TRBD2|NA|TRBV5-1
CASSVPSGGESYTSYEQYF
TGCGCCAGCAGCGTGCCTAGCGGGGGTGAATCCTATACTTCCTACGAGCAGTACTTC
>TRBJ2-5|TRBD1|once|TRBV6-5
CASSKQGQDGETQYF
TGTGCCAGCAGTAAGCAGGGACAGGATGGTGAGACCCAGTACTTC
>TRBJ2-3|NA|NA|TRBV7-2
CASSLWGKGGSTDTQYF
TGTGCCAGCAGCTTATGGGGCAAGGGTGGGAGTACAGATACGCAGTATTTT
>TRBJ2-7|TRBD2|NA|TRBV19
CASSPSALAGGSGEQYF
TGTGCCAGTAGTCCTTCCGCCCTAGCGGGAGGTTCTGGCGAGCAGTACTTC
>TRBJ2-7|TRBD2|NA|TRBV5-1
CASSPVTSGINEQYF
TGCGCCAGCAGTCCTGTCACTAGCGGGATAAACGAGCAGTACTTC
>TRBJ2-1|NA|once|TRBV7-2
CASLLVWGQNEQFF
TGTGCCAGCCTCCTTGTATGGGGGCAGAATGAGCAGTTCTTC
>TRBJ2-3|TRBD1|NA|TRBV18
CASSHTRQGAWSDTQYF
TGTGCCAGCTCACATACACGACAGGGGGCATGGTCAGATACGCAGTATTTT
>TRBJ2-7|TRBD2|NA|TRBV7-9
CASSFPFGRHEQYF
TGTGCCAGCAGCTTTCCCTTCGGGAGGCACGAGCAGTACTTC
>TRBJ2-7|NA|NA|TRBV10-1
CASSESTVLLPYF
TGCGCCAGCAGTGAGTCCACAGTGCTGCTACCGTACTTC
>TRBJ2-6|NA|NA|TRBV28
CASSLVAPSGANVLTF
TGTGCCAGCAGTTTGGTGGCACCCTCTGGGGCCAACGTCCTGACTTTC
>TRBJ1-5|NA|NA|TRBV28
CASSSNTIDQPQHF
TGTGCCAGCAGTTCCAACACGATCGACCAGCCCCAGCATTTT
>TRBJ2-7|NA|NA|TRBV5-1
CASSSRTGPYEQYF
TGCGCCAGCAGCTCAAGGACGGGCCCCTACGAGCAGTACTTC
>TRBJ2-2|NA|NA|TRBV28
CASISSPGELFF
TGTGCCAGCATTTCAAGTCCCGGGGAGCTGTTTTTT
>TRBJ2-1|TRBD2|NA|TRBV18
CASSQASGKGNEQFF
TGTGCCAGCTCACAAGCTAGCGGGAAGGGGAATGAGCAGTTCTTC
>TRBJ1-1|NA|once|TRBV5-1
CASRPTGKMNTEAFF
TGCGCCAGCAGACCGACAGGTAAGATGAACACTGAAGCTTTCTTT
>TRBJ2-1|TRBD1|NA|TRBV18
CASSPPRETGSNYNEQFF
TGTGCCAGCTCACCACCCCGCGAGACAGGGTCGAACTACAATGAGCAGTTCTTC
>TRBJ2-7|NA|NA|TRBV21-1
CASSTMGNPGQGAHEQYF
TGTGCCAGCAGCACCATGGGCAATCCGGGACAGGGGGCCCACGAGCAGTACTTC
>TRBJ2-7|TRBD2|NA|TRBV28
CASRVGLAGERYEQYF
TGTGCCAGCAGGGTGGGACTAGCGGGAGAACGCTACGAGCAGTACTTC
>TRBJ2-7|NA|NA|TRBV9
CASSVSGANGEQYF
TGTGCCAGCAGCGTGTCCGGGGCGAACGGTGAGCAGTACTTC
>TRBJ1-1|NA|NA|TRBV7-2
CASSLVGGRPVAEAFF
TGTGCCAGCAGCTTAGTAGGAGGCCGTCCGGTCGCTGAAGCTTTCTTT
>TRBJ2-6|NA|NA|TRBV5-4
CASSLAGSAGANVLTF
TGTGCCAGCAGCTTGGCCGGGTCTGCGGGGGCCAACGTCCTGACTTTC
>TRBJ1-5|TRBD1|NA|TRBV7-2
CASSLDRGGNQPQHF
TGTGCCAGCAGCTTGGACAGGGGCGGCAATCAGCCCCAGCATTTT
>TRBJ2-7|TRBD2|NA|TRBV7-2
CASSDRPSGRVQAYEQYF
TGTGCCAGCAGCGACCGCCCCAGCGGGAGGGTGCAGGCATACGAGCAGTACTTC
>TRBJ2-4|NA|NA|TRBV4-1
CASSQAESQDLIAKNIQYF
TGCGCCAGCAGCCAAGCCGAATCTCAGGACTTAATAGCCAAAAACATTCAGTACTTC
>TRBJ2-7|TRBD2|NA|TRBV7-2
CASSPTSGRVGEQYF
TGTGCCAGCAGCCCCACTAGCGGGAGGGTAGGCGAGCAGTACTTC
>TRBJ2-1|TRBD2|once|TRBV28
CASSWGLAGYNEQFF
TGTGCCAGCAGTTGGGGACTAGCGGGTTACAATGAGCAGTTCTTC
>TRBJ2-1|NA|once|TRBV5-1
CASSLRPVEFDNEQFF
TGCGCCAGCAGCTTACGCCCTGTAGAATTTGACAATGAGCAGTTCTTC
>TRBJ2-7|TRBD2|NA|TRBV7-6
CASSETPGLAGVHEQYF
TGTGCCAGCAGTGAAACTCCGGGACTAGCGGGAGTCCACGAGCAGTACTTC
>TRBJ2-3|NA|NA|TRBV28
CASHTSGRTDTQYF
TGTGCCAGCCATACAAGCGGTCGCACAGATACGCAGTATTTT
>TRBJ2-1|TRBD2|once|TRBV29-1
CSVGSGSDNEQFF
TGCAGCGTTGGGAGCGGGAGCGACAATGAGCAGTTCTTC
>TRBJ1-1|NA|NA|TRBV28
CASFRDRGSTEAFF
TGTGCCAGCTTCAGGGACCGGGGGAGCACTGAAGCTTTCTTT
>TRBJ1-1|NA|NA|TRBV10-3
CAIRGHQNTEAFF
TGTGCCATCAGGGGACACCAGAACACTGAAGCTTTCTTT
>TRBJ2-3|NA|NA|TRBV27
CASNSGDTQYF
TGTGCCAGCAATTCGGGAGATACGCAGTATTTT
>TRBJ1-1|NA|NA|TRBV4-2
CASSRGGSDTEAFF
TGTGCCAGCAGCCGAGGAGGGTCGGACACTGAAGCTTTCTTT
>TRBJ2-7|NA|NA|TRBV10-1
CASSDLGFEQYF
TGCGCCAGCAGTGACTTGGGGTTTGAGCAGTACTTC
>TRBJ2-5|NA|NA|TRBV18
CASSPGTGQETQYF
TGTGCCAGCTCACCAGGAACAGGACAAGAGACCCAGTACTTC
>TRBJ2-7|TRBD1|NA|TRBV29-1
CSVADRVGSYEQYF
TGCAGCGTTGCGGACAGGGTAGGGAGCTACGAGCAGTACTTC
>TRBJ2-2|NA|NA|TRBV19
CASTQGYANTGELFF
TGTGCCAGTACCCAGGGATACGCGAACACCGGGGAGCTGTTTTTT